The entry that follows covers one TCR beta chain sequence. Antigen: not known. The time point denotes: pre-sensitization, week 0. Treatment meaning: therapeutic diphenylcyclopropenone sensitization with weekly scalp DPC. Researchers sampled blood before each patch test went on. Sample donors consisted of patients with alopecia, aged 18 to 70 years, who were suitable for DPC. Unseparated into fractions, whole blood served as the source from which total RNA was extracted. The data originate from a study of human T cells and chemical hapten exposure. After removal of 7 bases from V and 4 bases from J, the junction contained 4 bases not matched to a gene. The CDR3 is 13 residues long. Germline V CDR1 and CDR2: MDHEN, SYDVKM. TCRdb independently ran MiXCR on the RACE reads; one entry per CDR3 protein. The repertoire holds some 45,000 distinct CDR3 sequences, with under 15% as singletons. Study-wide results and caveats: Significantly greater numbers of large CDR3 similarity clusters came from expanded TCRs than from controls.

The sequenced sample was whole blood, obtained in connection with sensitization to the hapten diphenylcyclopropenone (DPC). The chain employs TRBV28 and TRBJ2-7, with 10 bases aligning to TRBD2. The clonotype comes from a woman aged 30 to 39 with alopecia areata. Some clones in this sample may be carry-over from other donors' samples. CDR3 in amino acids: CASNLAGEYEQYF. As DNA, the CDR3 is TGTGCCAGCAACCTAGCGGGAGAGTACGAGCAGTACTTC.